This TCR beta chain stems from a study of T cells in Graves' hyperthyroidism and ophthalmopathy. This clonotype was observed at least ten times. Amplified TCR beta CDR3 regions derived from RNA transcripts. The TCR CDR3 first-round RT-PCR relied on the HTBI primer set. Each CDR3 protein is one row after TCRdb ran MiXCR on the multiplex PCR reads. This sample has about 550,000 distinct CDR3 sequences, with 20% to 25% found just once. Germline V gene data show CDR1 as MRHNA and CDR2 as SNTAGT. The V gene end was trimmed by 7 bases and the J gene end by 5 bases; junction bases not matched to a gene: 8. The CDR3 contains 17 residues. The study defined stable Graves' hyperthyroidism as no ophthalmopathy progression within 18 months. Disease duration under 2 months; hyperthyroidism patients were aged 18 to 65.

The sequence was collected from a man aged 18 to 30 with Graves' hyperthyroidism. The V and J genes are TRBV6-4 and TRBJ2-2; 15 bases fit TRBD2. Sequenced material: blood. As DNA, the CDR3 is TGTGCCAGCACCCGGACTAGCGGGGGGGCGGGTACCGGGGAGCTGTTTTTT. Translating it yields CASTRTSGGAGTGELFF.